One T cell receptor (beta chain) is described in this entry. Its antigen target is currently unknown. Base-call qualities are not available, and no considerably larger clone is one nucleotide away. The entry originates in a study of T-cell reconstitution after alpha-beta-depleted transplantation in children listed by TCRdb under 2016. Turning to the overall study: The study quantitatively tracked T-cell immune reconstitution after TCRalphabeta/CD19-depleted allogeneic hematopoietic cell transplantation in children using TCR repertoire profiling.

The method was PCR. The sequencer was an Illumina HiSeq 2500. Molecular barcoding was employed in the preparation of TCR libraries, with unique molecular identifiers being used to normalize TCRbeta repertoire quantification. The public reads were reanalyzed by TCRdb: fastp trimming at Q25, MiXCR alignment, in-frame beta chains only. Every entry covers one CDR3 protein and lists the most common genes and DNA from its rows. The sample table shows about 500,000 distinct CDR3 sequences, and approximately 30% are seen once. The ten largest clones capture 2% to 3% of the sample. The CDR3, from cysteine to phenylalanine, totals 14 residues. CDR3 DNA is the only sequence kept; it has 42 bases, read in frame from the first base. V is shortened by 6 bases, J by 7 bases, and the region joining them spans 16 bases. As encoded in the germline V gene (reference sequence), CDR1 is LGHDT while CDR2 is YNNKEL.

The source was PBMCs from the stem cell graft donor, collected from the stem cell graft. Recombination joined TRBV3-1 with TRBJ1-5; the D gene cannot be resolved reliably. The TCR was taken from a human donor who donated a stem cell graft to a child with aplastic anemia. The DNA sequence is as follows: TGTGCCAGCAGTTCTTCAGGCAAAATCCAGCCCCAGCATTTT. This is translated as CASSSSGKIQPQHF.